The rows below give T cell receptor beta chains drawn from one sample of a study of blood T cell repertoires in COVID-19. Generated by immunoSEQ multiplex PCR, the TCRdb table keeps only in-frame clones and is missing some. This sample has 150,000 to 200,000 clones, with more than 85% found just once. Sequenced material: peripheral blood. All receptors come from a woman aged 25 to 45 with active or convalescent COVID-19. Each CDR3 is given with its conserved first and last residue.

CDR3 protein	V gene	J gene
CASSLRGELFF	TRBV11-2	TRBJ2-2
CASSPTADTQYF	TRBV5-4	TRBJ2-3
CASSRGLASRETQYF	TRBV5-1	TRBJ2-5
CASSIESGKTYEQYF	TRBV19	TRBJ2-7
CASTNAGYSDEQYF	TRBV6-5	TRBJ2-7
CASSLVGSGTAYEQYF	TRBV7-9	TRBJ2-7
CASRGGRTGEEKLFF	TRBV2	TRBJ1-4
CASRMGRPGTNSPLHF	TRBV19	TRBJ1-6
CASSYGEGRGYTF	TRBV6-5	TRBJ1-2
CASSLAHGETQYF	TRBV7-2	TRBJ2-5
CASSPTGLPEKLFF	TRBV27	TRBJ1-4
CASSRDSSYEQYF	TRBV7-8	TRBJ2-7
CATSRVPGTGKVSPLHF	TRBV15	TRBJ1-6
CASSLRADRIGNTIYF	TRBV28	TRBJ1-3
CASSLNTGELFF	TRBV9	TRBJ2-2
CASSLFQGDTGELFF	TRBV6-5	TRBJ2-2
CASSLVGTSNEQFF	TRBV11-2	TRBJ2-1
CASSPQGRTSTDTQYF	TRBV5-1	TRBJ2-3
CASTLLRREDEQYF	TRBV2	TRBJ2-7
CASSLGHENTF	TRBV12-3/TRBV12-4	TRBJ1-2
CAWSESRGGNEKLFF	TRBV30	TRBJ1-4
CASRTPGTSGSEGDHFRELFF	TRBV28	TRBJ2-2
CASSSGLAGNTGELFF	TRBV11-3	TRBJ2-2
CASSIRGLPNEKLFF	TRBV19	TRBJ1-4
CAISERDTKYNEQFF	TRBV10-3	TRBJ2-1
CASSVSGIRHSPLHF	TRBV9	TRBJ1-6
CASTSQSTDTQYF	TRBV10-2	TRBJ2-3
CASSASLATNEKLFF	TRBV7-9	TRBJ1-4
CASSLGLAGGYTF	TRBV27	TRBJ1-2
CAISEMGKSSYNSPLHF	TRBV10-3	TRBJ1-6
CASSQVQVRGEQYF	TRBV4-1	TRBJ2-7
CASSPVVRGTEAFF	TRBV14	TRBJ1-1
CASSYSGGEQYF	TRBV6-2/TRBV6-3	TRBJ2-7
CASSRTQGRGMNTEAFF	TRBV18	TRBJ1-1
CASSLGTSGRDQYF	TRBV4-1	TRBJ2-7
CASSMAPRGETQYF	TRBV19	TRBJ2-5
CASTLTGYSNQPQHF	TRBV7-2	TRBJ1-5
CASSARGVYGYTF	TRBV6-6	TRBJ1-2
CASSFGQDGYTF	TRBV7-8	TRBJ1-2
CASSLHQQADYEQYF	TRBV6-5	TRBJ2-7
CASSSGRVGGYTF	TRBV6-5	TRBJ1-2
CASSRGQRHNEQFF	TRBV5-8	TRBJ2-1
CASSIRGRTGYTF	TRBV7-2	TRBJ1-2
CASSARHDEQFF	TRBV14	TRBJ2-1
CASRDRVDTIYF	TRBV5-5	TRBJ1-3
CASSLSGGYNSPLHF	TRBV11-2	TRBJ1-6
CASSPPSGMNYGYTF	TRBV5-6	TRBJ1-2
CASSSGLAAGEQYF	TRBV7-2	TRBJ2-7
CASSFGGNTEAFF	TRBV5-1	TRBJ1-1
CASSQAGATNEKLFF	TRBV3-1/TRBV3-2	TRBJ1-4
CASSEAASGGSYEQYF	TRBV2	TRBJ2-7
CASSLTGREFPGELFF	TRBV5-4	TRBJ2-2
CASSLGVEAFF	TRBV5-6	TRBJ1-1
CASSMTGTSYGYTF	TRBV6-5	TRBJ1-2
CASSADQGQFF	TRBV5-4	TRBJ2-1